Following are 17 T cell receptor beta chains from one sample sequenced in a study of ipilimumab plus nivolumab after autologous stem cell transplantation. Repertoires were generated with immunoSEQ multiplex PCR, while TCRdb's copy carries only in-frame clones and drops some. The repertoire holds 10,000 to 15,000 clones, with around 73% as singletons. The sequences come from PBMCs, collected in a trial of ipilimumab plus nivolumab as post-transplant consolidation. Source of these receptors: a male donor with diffuse large B-cell lymphoma.

The chain combines TRBV19 with TRBJ1-4; unclear D gene. CDR3 length: 13 residues. Germline V gene data show CDR1 as LNHDA and CDR2 as SQIVND (reference sequence). Trimming stripped 3 bases from V and 4 bases from J, with 6 bases between. The CDR3 loop reads CASSILSNEKLFF. The CDR3 DNA sequence: TGTGCCAGTAGTATTCTCAGTAATGAAAAACTGTTTTTT.

The chain couples TRBV19 to TRBJ1-2, with 7 bases aligning to TRBD1. This CDR3 has 15 amino acids. Germline trimming cut 2 bases from V and 8 bases from J; bases unmatched to any gene: 11. Germline V gives CDR1 LNHDA, CDR2 SQIVND (reference sequence). This CDR3 is CASSISNRGLYGYTF. CDR3 coding DNA: TGTGCCAGTAGTATATCGAACAGGGGCTTATACGGCTACACCTTC.

The chain recombines TRBV9 with TRBJ2-1, with 7 bases fitting TRBD1. The CDR3 spans 14 residues. CDR1 and CDR2 (germline): SGDLS, YYNGEE. V lost 4 bases, J lost 9 bases, and 10 bases stayed unmatched. The CDR3 protein is CASSLDPTGFEQFF. The CDR3 DNA follows: TGTGCCAGCAGCCTGGATCCGACAGGGTTTGAGCAGTTCTTC.

As for this clone: The identical CDR3 is also encoded by other nucleotide sequences in the sample. The rearrangement uses TRBV4-1 and TRBJ1-5; D is ambiguous. Trimming pared 1 base from V and 7 bases from J, leaving 8 bases between. The CDR3 is made up of 13 amino acids. The V gene's germline CDR1 is MGHRA and CDR2 YSYEKL. CDR3 protein: CASSQAMGQPQHF. In DNA, the CDR3 is TGCGCCAGCAGCCAAGCGATGGGGCAGCCCCAGCATTTT.

This clone has a handful of counts. The chain has TRBV10-2 and TRBJ1-5, with TRBD1 as a possible D gene (5 bases). Germline V gene sequence: CDR1 WSHSY, CDR2 SAAADI. Trimming shortened V by 3 bases and J by 0 bases, and 9 bases separated the two germline ends. The CDR3 has 15 residues. The CDR3 sequence: CASSEGDNSNQPQHF. CDR3 DNA sequence: TGCGCCAGCAGTGAAGGGGATAATAGCAATCAGCCCCAGCATTTT.

V gene TRBV11-2 combines with J gene TRBJ2-3; D is uncertain. Germline CDR1 and CDR2: SGHAT and FQNNGV. The CDR3 extends over 14 amino acids. The V gene lost 1 base and the J gene lost 0 bases, with 5 bases spanning the gap. The CDR3 DNA reads TGTGCCAGCAGCTTAGGTCACAGCACAGATACGCAGTATTTT. Protein product: CASSLGHSTDTQYF.

There are a few counts of this clone. This rearrangement joins TRBV10-2 to TRBJ2-7; 13 bases are a match to TRBD2. V shed 6 bases, J shed 4 bases, and the junction held 6 bases outside the gene matches. The length of the CDR3 is 15 residues. The germline V gene has CDR1 WSHSY and CDR2 SAAADI. CDR3 bases: TGCGCCAGCAGCGGAGGACTAGCGGGAGTATACGAGCAGTACTTC. Translated: CASSGGLAGVYEQYF.

The V and J genes are TRBV5-5 and TRBJ2-7; perhaps TRBD1 as D (6 bases). Trimming pared 0 bases from V and 6 bases from J, leaving 16 bases between. The germline CDR1 and CDR2 sequences are SGHKS and YYEKEE (reference sequence). This CDR3 spans 15 amino acids. This CDR3 reads CASSLGGRGVSEQYF. The CDR3, as DNA: TGTGCCAGCAGCTTGGGAGGCAGGGGAGTAAGCGAGCAGTACTTC.

The chain has TRBV2 and TRBJ1-2; 7 bases align to TRBD1. The CDR3 runs 15 residues. After removal of 7 bases from V and 4 bases from J, the junction contained 12 bases not matched to a gene. Germline V gene lookup returns CDR1 SNHLY and CDR2 FYNNEI. The CDR3 sequence is CASKVGQATSYGYTF. In DNA, the CDR3 is TGTGCCAGCAAGGTCGGACAGGCGACGAGCTATGGCTACACCTTC.

This clone was counted a few times. The V and J genes are TRBV6-5 and TRBJ1-1; the match to TRBD1 covers 10 bases. There are 12 residues in the CDR3. Per the germline V gene, CDR1 is MNHEY and CDR2 is SVGAGI. J lost 5 bases, V lost 8 bases, and 2 bases had no gene match. The CDR3 spells CASRTGGTEAFF. Here the CDR3 DNA reads TGTGCCAGCCGGACAGGGGGAACTGAAGCTTTCTTT.

The chain couples TRBV19 to TRBJ1-5; D is ambiguous. Germline CDR1 reads LNHDA; CDR2 reads SQIVND (reference sequence). This CDR3 has 14 residues. The V end was cut by 2 bases, the J end by 9 bases, with 14 bases between. CDR3 loop: CASSIMDGDGPQHF. CDR3 bases: TGTGCCAGTAGTATAATGGACGGGGATGGGCCCCAGCATTTT.

V and J are TRBV7-2 and TRBJ2-5, with 12 positions matching TRBD2. Gene TRBJ2-7 matches the end of the DNA better, so the J call may be wrong. From germline, CDR1 is SGHTA and CDR2 FQGNSA. This CDR3 comprises 18 residues. CDR3 sequence (DNA): TGTGCCAGCAGCTTACTGGTTACAAAGGGACTAGCGGGCTACGAGCAGTACTTC. Amino acid sequence: CASSLLVTKGLAGYEQYF.

This clone showed up just once. The J gene is TRBJ1-5, the V gene TRBV6-1; D uncertain. With 0 bases removed from V and 6 bases from J, the gap between germline ends came to 9 bases. Per germline, CDR1 MNHNS and CDR2 SASEGT. The CDR3 runs 14 residues. The CDR3 loop reads CASSEARRTQPQHF. The CDR3 DNA reads TGTGCCAGCAGTGAAGCCCGACGGACTCAGCCCCAGCATTTT.

The chain uses TRBV14 and TRBJ2-5, with D hard to call. There are 15 residues in the CDR3. In germline, CDR1 is SGHDN, CDR2 FVKESK. The V gene lost 5 bases and the J gene lost 5 bases, with 18 bases spanning the gap. The CDR3 DNA reads as TGTGCCAGCAGCTTCGGTGATTCGCCGTGGGAGACCCAGTACTTC. The encoded protein is CASSFGDSPWETQYF.

The gene calls are TRBV28 and TRBJ1-1; weak D call: TRBD1 (5 bases). Germline-derived CDR1 and CDR2 are MDHEN and SYDVKM. V was cut by 3 bases and J by 4 bases, with 18 bases left in between. CDR3 length equals 16 residues. The DNA for the CDR3 is TGTGCCAGCAGTTTTAGGCGTCCAAGGGGCGTCACTGAAGCTTTCTTT. It codes for CASSFRRPRGVTEAFF.

The rearrangement links TRBV18 to TRBJ2-7; weak D call: TRBD2 (6 bases). Looked up from germline, CDR1 is KGHSH and CDR2 is LQKENI. The CDR3 has 14 residues. V lost 3 bases to trimming and J lost 6 bases, with 15 bases between them. The CDR3 region has the DNA TGTGCCAGCTCACCGGGAATAGGCGGGGTCGAGCAGTACTTC. It yields the protein CASSPGIGGVEQYF. Full variable domain (rest looked up from reference TRBV18 and TRBJ2-7): NAGVMQNPRHLVRRRGQEARLRCSPMKGHSHVYWYRQLPEEGLKFMVYLQKENIIDESGMPKERFSAEFPKEGPSILRIQQVVRGDSAAYFCASSPGIGGVEQYFGPGTRLTVT.

This rearrangement joins TRBV19 to TRBJ2-3; TRBD1 might be the D (7 bases). The CDR3 is 16 amino acids. Germline-derived CDR1 and CDR2 are LNHDA and SQIVND (reference sequence). Deletions cut 7 bases from V and 1 base from J, with 18 bases between. Here the CDR3 reads CASTRGGGGGTDTQYF. CDR3 coding DNA: TGTGCCAGTACCAGAGGAGGGGGCGGTGGCACAGATACGCAGTATTTT.